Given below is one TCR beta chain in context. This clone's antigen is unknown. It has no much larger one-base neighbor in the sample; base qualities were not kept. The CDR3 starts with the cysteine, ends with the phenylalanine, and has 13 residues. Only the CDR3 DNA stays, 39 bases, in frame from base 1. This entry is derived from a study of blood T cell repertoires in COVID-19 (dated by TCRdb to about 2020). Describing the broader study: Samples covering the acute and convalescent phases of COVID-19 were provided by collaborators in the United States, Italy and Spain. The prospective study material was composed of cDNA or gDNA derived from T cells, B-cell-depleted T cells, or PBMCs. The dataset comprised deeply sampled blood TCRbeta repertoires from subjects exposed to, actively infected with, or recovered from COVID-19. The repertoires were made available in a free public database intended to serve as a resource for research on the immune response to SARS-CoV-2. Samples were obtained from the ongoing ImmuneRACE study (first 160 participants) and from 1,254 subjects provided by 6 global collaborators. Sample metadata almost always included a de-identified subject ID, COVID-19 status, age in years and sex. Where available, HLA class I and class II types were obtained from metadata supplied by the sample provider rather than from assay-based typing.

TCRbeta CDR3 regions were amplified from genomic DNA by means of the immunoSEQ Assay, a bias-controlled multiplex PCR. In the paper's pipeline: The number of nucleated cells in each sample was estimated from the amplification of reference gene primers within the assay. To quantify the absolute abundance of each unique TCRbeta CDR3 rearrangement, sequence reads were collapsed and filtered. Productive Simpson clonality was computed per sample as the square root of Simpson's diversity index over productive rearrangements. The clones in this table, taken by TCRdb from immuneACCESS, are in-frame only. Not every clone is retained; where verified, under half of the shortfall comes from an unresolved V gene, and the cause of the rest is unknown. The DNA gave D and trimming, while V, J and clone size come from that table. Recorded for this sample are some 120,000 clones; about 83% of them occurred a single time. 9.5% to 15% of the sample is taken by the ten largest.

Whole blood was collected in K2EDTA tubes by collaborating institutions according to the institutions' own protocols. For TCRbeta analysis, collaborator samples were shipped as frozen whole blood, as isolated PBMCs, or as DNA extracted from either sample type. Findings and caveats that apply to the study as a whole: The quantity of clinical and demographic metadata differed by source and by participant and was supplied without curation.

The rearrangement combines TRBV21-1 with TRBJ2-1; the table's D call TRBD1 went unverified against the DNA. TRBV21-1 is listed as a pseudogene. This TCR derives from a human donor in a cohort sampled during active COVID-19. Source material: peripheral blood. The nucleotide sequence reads TGTGCCAGCAGCAAAGGCAGGGGGCATGAGCAGTTCTTC. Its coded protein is CASSKGRGHEQFF.